The clone carrying this TCR beta chain was found many times. TCRdb independently ran MiXCR on the 5' RACE reads; one entry per CDR3 protein. This sample yields more than 95,000 distinct CDR3 sequences, of which about 7.4% are seen a single time; around 2.6% belongs to the top ten. The record originates from a study of T cells after yellow fever vaccination. The CDR3 extends over 15 amino acids. Trimming stripped 0 bases from V and 8 bases from J, with 16 bases between. The germline CDR1 and CDR2 sequences are MNHEY and SVGAGI. The chain combines TRBV6-5 with TRBJ1-1; unclear D gene. Sample: CD4+ T cells sorted from PBMCs, taken about 10 days after the first yellow fever vaccination. This TCR derives from a man between 18 and 29 years old who received the YFV17D yellow fever vaccine. The CDR3 spells CASSYSYTKVSEAFF. CDR3 in DNA: TGTGCCAGCAGTTACTCGTACACAAAGGTTTCGGAAGCTTTCTTT.